Listed below are T cell receptor beta chains from one sample, sequenced in a study of T cell responses to AZD1222 COVID-19 vaccine. Profiling relied on immunoSEQ multiplex PCR, and the TCRdb table lists in-frame clones only, not all of them. The sample comprises 110,000 or so clones, more than 70% of which are singletons, and 4.4% rests with the top ten. This sample comprised peripheral blood, obtained 28 days after the second AZD1222 dose. These TCRs come from an adult who received the AZD1222 COVID-19 vaccine. The CDR3 runs from the conserved cysteine through the conserved F or W. A D gene is named only where the DNA matches it firmly. The size of a clone is reported for some rows only, either as once, few or many, or as a class for expanded clones.

d_call j_call clone_size v_call cdr3_aa cdr3_nt
TRBD1 TRBJ2-3 few TRBV5-4 CASSPQGAADTQYF TGTGCCAGCAGCCCACAGGGGGCTGCAGATACGCAGTATTTT
TRBD1 TRBJ2-7 NA TRBV5-8 CASSLTGVGEQYF TGTGCCAGCAGCTTGACAGGGGTAGGAGAGCAGTACTTC
NA TRBJ1-2 NA TRBV2 CAKQEEGDYGYTF TGTGCTAAGCAGGAGGAAGGAGACTATGGCTACACCTTC
NA TRBJ2-3 NA TRBV9 CASSVDAVSTDTQYF TGTGCCAGCAGCGTTGACGCAGTTAGCACAGATACGCAGTATTTT
TRBD1 TRBJ1-5 NA TRBV7-9 CASSSQGAQPQHF TGTGCCAGCAGCTCACAGGGGGCTCAGCCCCAGCATTTT
NA TRBJ1-4 NA TRBV6-6 CASSRGATNEKLFF TGTGCCAGCAGCCGGGGGGCAACTAATGAAAAACTGTTTTTT
NA TRBJ1-1 NA TRBV28 CASGGYPTGTEAFF TGTGCCAGCGGCGGTTATCCTACAGGCACTGAAGCTTTCTTT
NA TRBJ2-4 NA TRBV11-2 CASSLDFRNIQYF TGTGCCAGCAGCTTAGATTTTCGGAACATTCAGTACTTC
NA TRBJ2-1 NA TRBV2 CASSFDDNEQFF TGTGCCAGCAGTTTCGACGACAATGAGCAGTTCTTC
NA TRBJ1-1 NA TRBV5-1 CASSWGQNTEAFF TGCGCCAGCAGCTGGGGCCAGAACACTGAAGCTTTCTTT
NA TRBJ1-5 medium-sized TRBV6-2/TRBV6-3 CASSNWDSNQPQHF TGTGCCAGCAGTAATTGGGACAGCAATCAGCCCCAGCATTTT
TRBD1 TRBJ1-4 once TRBV4-1 CASSQGTGDEKLFF TGCGCCAGCAGCCAGGGGACAGGGGATGAAAAACTGTTTTTT
NA TRBJ1-1 NA TRBV28 CASSQNRFWNTEAFF TGTGCCAGCAGTCAAAACAGGTTCTGGAACACTGAAGCTTTCTTT
NA TRBJ1-2 NA TRBV12-3/TRBV12-4 CASSRNYGYTF TGTGCCAGCAGCCGGAATTATGGCTACACCTTC
NA TRBJ1-6 once TRBV5-5 CASSTTGTGYNSPLHF TGTGCCAGCAGCACCACAGGGACCGGCTATAATTCACCCCTCCACTTT
NA TRBJ1-3 NA TRBV18 CASSLPSDRRNTIYF TGTGCCAGCTCACTGCCTTCTGACAGACGAAACACCATATATTTT
NA TRBJ1-2 NA TRBV27 CASSDRGGTNYGYTF TGTGCCAGCAGTGACCGGGGGGGGACTAACTATGGCTACACCTTC
NA TRBJ1-2 NA TRBV7-9 CASSAQYTF TGTGCCAGCAGCGCCCAATACACCTTC
NA TRBJ2-1 NA TRBV5-6 CASSLVFLANYNEQFF TGTGCCAGCAGCTTGGTATTTTTGGCGAACTACAATGAGCAGTTCTTC
TRBD1 TRBJ1-1 NA TRBV4-3 CASSQDPGGNTEAFF TGCGCCAGCAGCCAAGATCCAGGGGGTAACACTGAAGCTTTCTTT
NA TRBJ2-5 NA TRBV19 CASSRRHQETQYF TGTGCCAGTAGTAGACGGCACCAAGAGACCCAGTACTTC
TRBD1 TRBJ1-2 NA TRBV9 CASSSQTGSGGYTF TGTGCCAGCAGCTCACAGACAGGGTCGGGAGGCTACACCTTC
NA TRBJ2-2 NA TRBV5-1 CASSLEPGELFF TGCGCCAGCAGCTTGGAGCCCGGGGAGCTGTTTTTT
NA TRBJ1-2 NA TRBV9 CASSVEGLSLYGYTF TGTGCCAGCAGCGTAGAAGGGTTGTCCCTCTATGGCTACACCTTC
NA TRBJ1-1 NA TRBV7-9 CASRLGGVNTEAFF TGTGCCAGCAGGCTGGGAGGGGTGAACACTGAAGCTTTCTTT
NA TRBJ1-2 NA TRBV12-3/TRBV12-4 CASSLEVTTF TGTGCCAGCAGTTTAGAGGTAACAACCTTC
NA TRBJ2-3 NA TRBV10-3 CAMRGSTDTQYF TGTGCCATGAGGGGTTCCACAGATACGCAGTATTTT
NA TRBJ2-7 NA TRBV6-5 CASTSTGTITYEQYF TGTGCCAGCACCTCCACCGGGACGATTACCTACGAGCAGTACTTC
NA TRBJ2-7 NA TRBV20-1 CSARGGYEQYF TGCAGTGCTAGAGGGGGATACGAGCAGTACTTC
NA TRBJ1-5 NA TRBV4-1 CASSQAGVLDQPQHF TGCGCCAGCAGCCAAGCCGGGGTGCTCGATCAGCCCCAGCATTTT
NA TRBJ2-7 NA TRBV4-3 CASSQEGQAHSYEQYF TGCGCCAGCAGCCAAGAAGGCCAGGCCCATTCCTACGAGCAGTACTTC
NA TRBJ1-2 NA TRBV5-6 CASSLPGANYGYTF TGTGCCAGCAGCTTGCCAGGGGCCAACTATGGCTACACCTTC
NA TRBJ1-1 NA TRBV11-1 CASNARWKKMTEAFF TGTGCCAGCAACGCTAGGTGGAAGAAGATGACTGAAGCTTTCTTT
TRBD1 TRBJ1-6 once TRBV9 CASSALDRDDSPLHF TGTGCCAGCAGCGCCCTAGACAGGGACGATTCACCCCTCCACTTT
NA TRBJ2-5 NA TRBV7-2 CASSQRPPREETQYF TGTGCCAGCAGCCAGAGGCCACCTAGAGAGGAGACCCAGTACTTC
NA TRBJ1-4 NA TRBV7-8 CASSSPGGVDEKLFF TGTGCCAGCAGCTCCCCCGGGGGGGTGGATGAAAAACTGTTTTTT
NA TRBJ2-5 NA TRBV11-3 CASSLGRRVATQYF TGTGCCAGCAGCTTAGGGCGGCGGGTGGCGACCCAGTACTTC
NA TRBJ1-4 NA TRBV27 CASRRGAAYPNEKLFF TGTGCCAGTCGTCGGGGGGCCGCGTATCCTAATGAAAAACTGTTTTTT
NA TRBJ1-4 NA TRBV12-5 CASGLRTNEKLFF TGTGCTAGTGGCTTGAGGACTAATGAAAAACTGTTTTTT
NA TRBJ1-3 NA TRBV18 CASSPRDNRNSGNTIYF TGTGCCAGCTCACCCCGGGACAATCGGAACTCTGGAAACACCATATATTTT
NA TRBJ1-2 NA TRBV14 CASSPVRRGIYGYTF TGTGCCAGCAGCCCCGTCCGGAGGGGAATCTATGGCTACACCTTC
TRBD1 TRBJ1-2 NA TRBV3-1/TRBV3-2 CASSVSDRGLGGYTF TGTGCCAGCAGCGTGTCCGACAGGGGGCTTGGAGGCTACACCTTC
NA TRBJ1-1 NA TRBV11-3 CASSNRDEAFF TGTGCCAGCAGCAACAGGGATGAAGCTTTCTTT
TRBD1 TRBJ1-5 NA TRBV12-3/TRBV12-4 CASRKTGNQPQHF TGTGCCAGCAGGAAGACAGGGAATCAGCCCCAGCATTTT
NA TRBJ2-1 NA TRBV5-6 CASSLTLEQFF TGTGCCAGCAGCTTGACCCTAGAGCAGTTCTTC
TRBD1 TRBJ1-5 NA TRBV2 CASREQGGSNQPQHF TGTGCCAGCAGGGAACAGGGGGGAAGCAATCAGCCCCAGCATTTT
TRBD2 TRBJ2-3 NA TRBV11-1 CASSYGLAVGDTQYF TGTGCCAGCAGCTATGGACTAGCGGTAGGAGATACGCAGTATTTT
NA TRBJ2-3 NA TRBV7-6 CASSLVGVPLGDTQYF TGTGCCAGCAGCTTAGTTGGTGTACCCCTGGGGGATACGCAGTATTTT
TRBD1 TRBJ1-4 NA TRBV6-5 CASSYNQGATNEKLFF TGTGCCAGCAGTTACAACCAGGGGGCAACTAATGAAAAACTGTTTTTT
NA TRBJ2-7 NA TRBV11-2 CASSLDRELEQYF TGTGCCAGCAGCTTAGATCGGGAGCTCGAGCAGTACTTC
TRBD2 TRBJ2-1 NA TRBV7-9 CASSLKTSGRNEQFF TGTGCCAGCAGCTTAAAAACTAGCGGGAGGAATGAGCAGTTCTTC
NA TRBJ1-5 NA TRBV5-6 CASSLGQVRGQPQHF TGTGCCAGCAGCTTGGGACAGGTTCGGGGTCAGCCCCAGCATTTT
NA TRBJ1-2 NA TRBV6-2/TRBV6-3 CASSYGNGYTF TGTGCCAGCAGTTACGGAAACGGCTACACCTTC
NA TRBJ1-2 NA TRBV5-1 CASSSIGGDVSGGYTF TGCGCCAGCAGCTCCATCGGTGGTGACGTATCTGGCGGCTACACCTTC
NA TRBJ1-3 NA TRBV6-2/TRBV6-3 CASSTWGTGNTIYF TGTGCCAGCAGTACCTGGGGGACTGGAAACACCATATATTTT
NA TRBJ2-3 NA TRBV5-1 CASSLDSRGWDTQYF TGCGCCAGCAGCTTGGACTCTAGGGGATGGGATACGCAGTATTTT
TRBD1 TRBJ1-3 NA TRBV30 CAWITRTGEGTIYF TGTGCCTGGATCACGAGGACAGGGGAGGGCACCATATATTTT
TRBD1 TRBJ1-5 NA TRBV5-5 CASSLTVRDRVINQPQHF TGTGCCAGCAGCTTGACGGTCCGGGACAGGGTTATCAATCAGCCCCAGCATTTT